These 13 T cell receptor beta chains originate from one sample sequenced in a study of blood T cell repertoires in COVID-19. Produced via immunoSEQ multiplex PCR; TCRdb's table is partial and in-frame only. The table includes about 140,000 clones, about 80% detected once. The material sequenced was peripheral blood. Every receptor here comes from a human donor in a cohort sampled during active COVID-19.

This clone showed up just once. CDR3 DNA: TGCGCCAGCAGCTCGGGGACTAGCGGGGGGGCCAGGGACCTTTACAATGAGCAGTTCTTC. Its translation is CASSSGTSGGARDLYNEQFF. The chain recombines TRBV5-1 with TRBJ2-1; 16 nucleotides match TRBD2. Germline V gene sequence: CDR1 SGHRS, CDR2 YFSETQ. The CDR3 consists of 20 residues. Unmatched junction bases numbered 13, after V lost 3 bases and J lost 4 bases.

The chain carries TRBV5-4 and TRBJ1-2; 8 bases align to TRBD1. Germline V gives CDR1 SGHNT, CDR2 YYREEE (reference sequence). V was pared by 3 bases and J by 0 bases, with 7 bases of the junction left unmatched. This CDR3 is 16 amino acids long. CDR3 nucleotide sequence: TGTGCCAGCAGCTCAACAGGGGGAATAGCTAACTATGGCTACACCTTC. Translation gives CASSSTGGIANYGYTF.

This CDR3 reads CASSPLPLAGENTGELFF. The CDR3 nucleotides read TGTGCCAGCTCACCTCTTCCACTAGCGGGGGAAAACACCGGGGAGCTGTTTTTT. The chain is built from TRBV18 and TRBJ2-2, with 11 bases lining up with TRBD2. CDR1 and CDR2 from the germline V gene are KGHSH and LQKENI. This CDR3 is 18 amino acids long. V was clipped by 3 bases and J by 2 bases; unmatched bases: 8. Variable domain in full (rest from reference TRBV18 and TRBJ2-2): NAGVMQNPRHLVRRRGQEARLRCSPMKGHSHVYWYRQLPEEGLKFMVYLQKENIIDESGMPKERFSAEFPKEGPSILRIQQVVRGDSAAYFCASSPLPLAGENTGELFFGEGSRLTVL.

V usage is TRBV5-1 and J usage is TRBJ2-3; the match to TRBD1 covers 9 bases. J lost 6 bases, V lost 2 bases, and 10 bases had no gene match. The CDR3 loop spans 16 amino acids. From germline, CDR1 is SGHRS and CDR2 YFSETQ. The CDR3 sequence is CASSLGPGQGRDTQYF. DNA of the CDR3: TGCGCCAGCAGCTTAGGTCCGGGACAGGGAAGGGATACGCAGTATTTT.

The V gene is TRBV3-1 (or the pseudogene TRBV3-2), the J gene TRBJ2-3, with 10 bases fitting TRBD2. The CDR3 runs 17 residues. CDR1 LGHDT and CDR2 YNNKEL come from the germline V gene (reference sequence). The V and J ends lost 3 bases and 2 bases, in that order; junction bases with no gene match: 8. CDR3 nucleotides: TGTGCCAGCAGCCAGCTCAGTAGCGGGGGGACCACAGATACGCAGTATTTT. Translation gives CASSQLSSGGTTDTQYF.

This clone appeared once. The genes are TRBV6-6 and TRBJ1-2; TRBD1 agrees at 10 bases. The junction had 9 bases not matched to a gene; V was cut back by 7 bases and J by 7 bases. The CDR3 is made up of 14 amino acids. Germline CDR1 MNHNY, CDR2 SVGAGI (reference sequence). CDR3 sequence reads: CASIGRQGAFGYTF. CDR3 sequence (DNA): TGTGCCAGCATCGGCCGACAGGGGGCGTTTGGCTACACCTTC.

The CDR3 reads CASSFAGFGEQYF. In nucleotides, the CDR3 is TGTGCCAGCAGCTTTGCGGGTTTTGGCGAGCAGTACTTC. The chain carries TRBV5-6 and TRBJ2-7; weak D call: TRBD2 (5 bases). Germline loops: CDR1 SGHDT, CDR2 YYEEEE. Trimming took 2 bases from V and 6 from J, leaving 12 bases between them. CDR3 length: 13 residues.

The table lists this clone with a few counts. The rearrangement links TRBV5-1 to TRBJ2-7; tentatively, D is TRBD1 (5 bases). Germline lookup yields CDR1 SGHRS and CDR2 YFSETQ. Trimming shortened V by 4 bases and J by 0 bases, and 14 bases separated the two germline ends. CDR3 size: 15 residues. The CDR3 nucleotides are TGCGCCAGCAGCGCAGGGTTTCCAAACTCCTACGAGCAGTACTTC. Translating it yields CASSAGFPNSYEQYF.

This clone has only a few counts. The rearrangement uses TRBV7-8 and TRBJ2-5; 8 bases align to TRBD2. V gave up 5 bases and J gave up 0 bases; unmatched junction bases: 5. Germline values: CDR1 SGHVS, CDR2 FQNEAQ. The CDR3 is 15 residues long. The CDR3 nucleotides read TGTGCCAGCAGCCCCGCGGGGGGAAACCAAGAGACCCAGTACTTC. It codes for CASSPAGGNQETQYF. Variable domain in full (rest from reference TRBV7-8 and TRBJ2-5): GAGVSQSPRYKVAKRGQDVALRCDPISGHVSLFWYQQALGQGPEFLTYFQNEAQLDKSGLPSDRFFAERPEGSVSTLKIQRTQQEDSAVYLCASSPAGGNQETQYFGPGTRLLVL.

As concerns this clone: Additional DNA sequences in this sample encode the identical CDR3. The rearrangement links TRBV19 to TRBJ2-2; weak D call: TRBD1 (6 bases). This CDR3 contains 13 residues. V was trimmed by 7 bases and J by 4 bases, leaving 10 bases between them. In germline, CDR1 is LNHDA, CDR2 SQIVND (reference sequence). Written as DNA, the CDR3 is TGTGCCAGTACCCCACAGGGCACCGGGGAGCTGTTTTTT. Translated: CASTPQGTGELFF.

The rearrangement uses TRBV3-1 (or the pseudogene TRBV3-2) and TRBJ1-4; D is perhaps TRBD1 (6 bases). The germline gives CDR1 LGHDT, CDR2 YNNKEL (reference sequence). V was pared by 4 bases and J by 8 bases, with 17 bases between. This CDR3 has 15 residues. The CDR3 reads CASSPPGGGREKLFF. For the CDR3, the DNA is TGTGCCAGCAGCCCTCCGGGGGGGGGCAGAGAAAAACTGTTTTTT.

The chain couples TRBV12-3 or TRBV12-4 to TRBJ2-1; D perhaps matches TRBD1 (5 bases). The CDR3 covers 13 residues. V gave up 8 bases and J gave up 4 bases, with 12 bases separating them. This CDR3 is CASGGAAYNEQFF. CDR3 bases: TGTGCCAGCGGTGGGGCAGCTTACAATGAGCAGTTCTTC.

The chain combines TRBV18 with TRBJ1-4, with 9 bases matching TRBD1. CDR3 length: 14 residues. CDR1 and CDR2 (germline): KGHSH, LQKENI. V lost 3 bases to trimming and J lost 6 bases; unmatched junction nucleotides: 2. The CDR3 loop is CASSPGQGDEKLFF. The CDR3 nucleotides are TGTGCCAGCTCACCGGGACAGGGAGATGAAAAACTGTTTTTT.